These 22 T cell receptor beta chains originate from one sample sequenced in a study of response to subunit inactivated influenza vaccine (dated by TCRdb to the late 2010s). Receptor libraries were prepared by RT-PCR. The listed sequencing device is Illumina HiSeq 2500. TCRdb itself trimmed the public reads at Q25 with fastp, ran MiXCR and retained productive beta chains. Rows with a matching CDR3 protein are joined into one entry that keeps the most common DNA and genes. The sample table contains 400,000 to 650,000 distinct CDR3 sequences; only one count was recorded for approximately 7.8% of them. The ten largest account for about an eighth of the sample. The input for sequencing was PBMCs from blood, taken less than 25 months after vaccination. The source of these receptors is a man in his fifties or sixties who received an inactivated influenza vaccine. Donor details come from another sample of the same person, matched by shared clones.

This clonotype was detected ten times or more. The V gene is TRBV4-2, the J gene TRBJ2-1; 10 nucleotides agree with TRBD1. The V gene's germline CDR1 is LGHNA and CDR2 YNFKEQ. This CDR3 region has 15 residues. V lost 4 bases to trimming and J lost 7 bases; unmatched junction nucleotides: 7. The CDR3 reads CASSPRDRGYNEQFF. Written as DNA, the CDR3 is TGTGCCAGCAGCCCCCGGGACAGGGGATATAATGAGCAGTTCTTC.

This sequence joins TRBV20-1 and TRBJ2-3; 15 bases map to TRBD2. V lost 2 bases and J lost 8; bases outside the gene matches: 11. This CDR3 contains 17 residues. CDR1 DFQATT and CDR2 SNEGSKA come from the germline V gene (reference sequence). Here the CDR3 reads CSARPRPGLAGGGTQYF. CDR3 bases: TGCAGTGCTAGACCGCGCCCGGGACTAGCGGGAGGAGGTACGCAGTATTTT.

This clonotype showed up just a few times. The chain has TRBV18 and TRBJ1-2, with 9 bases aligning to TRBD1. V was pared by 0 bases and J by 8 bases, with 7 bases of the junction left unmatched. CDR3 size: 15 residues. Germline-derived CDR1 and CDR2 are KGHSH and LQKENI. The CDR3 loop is CASSPPLQGARGYTF. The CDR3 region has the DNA TGTGCCAGCTCACCACCGTTACAGGGGGCAAGAGGCTACACCTTC. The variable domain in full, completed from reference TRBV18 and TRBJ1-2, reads NAGVMQNPRHLVRRRGQEARLRCSPMKGHSHVYWYRQLPEEGLKFMVYLQKENIIDESGMPKERFSAEFPKEGPSILRIQQVVRGDSAAYFCASSPPLQGARGYTFGSGTRLTVV.

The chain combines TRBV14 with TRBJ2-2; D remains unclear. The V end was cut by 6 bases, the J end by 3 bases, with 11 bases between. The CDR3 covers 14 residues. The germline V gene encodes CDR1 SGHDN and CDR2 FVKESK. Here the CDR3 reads CASRQNSDTGELFF. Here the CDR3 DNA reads TGTGCCAGCAGACAAAACAGCGACACCGGGGAGCTGTTTTTT.

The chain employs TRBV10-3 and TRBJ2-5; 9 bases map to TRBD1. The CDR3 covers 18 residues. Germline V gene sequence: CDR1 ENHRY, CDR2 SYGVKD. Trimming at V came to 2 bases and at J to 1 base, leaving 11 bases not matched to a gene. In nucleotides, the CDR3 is TGTGCCATCAGTGAGGGCGCGGGACAGGGTTGGGGCCAAGAGACCCAGTACTTC. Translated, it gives CAISEGAGQGWGQETQYF.

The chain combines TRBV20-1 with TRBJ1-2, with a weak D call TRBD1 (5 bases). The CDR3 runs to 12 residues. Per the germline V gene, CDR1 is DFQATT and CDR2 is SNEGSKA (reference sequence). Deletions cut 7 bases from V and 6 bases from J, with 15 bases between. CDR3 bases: TGCAGTGTAGTTCAGGGAAGGAATGGCTACACCTTC. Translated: CSVVQGRNGYTF.

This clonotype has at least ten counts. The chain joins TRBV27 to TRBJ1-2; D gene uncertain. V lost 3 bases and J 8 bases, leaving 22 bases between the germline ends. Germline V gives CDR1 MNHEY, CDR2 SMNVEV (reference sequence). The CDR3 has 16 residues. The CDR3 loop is CASSFISHMGLAGYTF. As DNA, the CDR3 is TGTGCCAGCAGTTTTATAAGCCACATGGGCCTTGCGGGCTACACCTTC.

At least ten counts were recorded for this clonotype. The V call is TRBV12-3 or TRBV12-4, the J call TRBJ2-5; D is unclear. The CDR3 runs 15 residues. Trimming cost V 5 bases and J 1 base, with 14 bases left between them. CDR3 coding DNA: TGTGCCAGCAGTGCCTACATGCTAACCCAAGAGACCCAGTACTTC. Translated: CASSAYMLTQETQYF.

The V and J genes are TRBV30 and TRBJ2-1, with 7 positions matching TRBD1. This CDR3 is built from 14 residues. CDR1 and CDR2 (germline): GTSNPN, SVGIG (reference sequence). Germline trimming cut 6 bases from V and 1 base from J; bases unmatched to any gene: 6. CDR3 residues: CACQTRGSYNEQFF. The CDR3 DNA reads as TGTGCCTGCCAAACCAGGGGGTCCTACAATGAGCAGTTCTTC. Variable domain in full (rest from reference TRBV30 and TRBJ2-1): SQTIHQWPATLVQPVGSPLSLECTVEGTSNPNLYWYRQAAGRGLQLLFYSVGIGQISSEVPQNLSASRPQDRQFILSSKKLLLSDSGFYLCACQTRGSYNEQFFGPGTRLTVL.

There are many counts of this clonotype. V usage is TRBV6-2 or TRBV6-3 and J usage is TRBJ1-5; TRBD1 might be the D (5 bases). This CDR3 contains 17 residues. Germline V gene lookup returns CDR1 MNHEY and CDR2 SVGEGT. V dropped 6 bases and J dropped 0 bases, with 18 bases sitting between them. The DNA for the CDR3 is TGTGCCAGCAGAGTAAACGTCCAGGGACTTAGCAATCAGCCCCAGCATTTT. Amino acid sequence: CASRVNVQGLSNQPQHF.

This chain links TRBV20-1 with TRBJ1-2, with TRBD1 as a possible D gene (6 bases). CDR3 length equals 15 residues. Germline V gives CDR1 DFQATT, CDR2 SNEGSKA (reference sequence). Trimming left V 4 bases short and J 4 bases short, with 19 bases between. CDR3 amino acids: CSATYTTGIGYGYTF. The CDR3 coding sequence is TGCAGTGCTACCTATACTACAGGGATCGGCTATGGCTACACCTTC.

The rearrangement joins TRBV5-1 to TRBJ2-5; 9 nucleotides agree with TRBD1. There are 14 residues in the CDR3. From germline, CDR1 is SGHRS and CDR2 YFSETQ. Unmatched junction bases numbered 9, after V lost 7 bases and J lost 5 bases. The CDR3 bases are TGCGCCAGCGGTCGGGGACAGGGCTCGGAGACCCAGTACTTC. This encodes CASGRGQGSETQYF. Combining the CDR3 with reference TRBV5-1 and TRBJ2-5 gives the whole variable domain KAGVTQTPRYLIKTRGQQVTLSCSPISGHRSVSWYQQTPGQGLQFLFEYFSETQRNKGNFPGRFSGRQFSNSRSEMNVSTLELGDSALYLCASGRGQGSETQYFGPGTRLLVL.

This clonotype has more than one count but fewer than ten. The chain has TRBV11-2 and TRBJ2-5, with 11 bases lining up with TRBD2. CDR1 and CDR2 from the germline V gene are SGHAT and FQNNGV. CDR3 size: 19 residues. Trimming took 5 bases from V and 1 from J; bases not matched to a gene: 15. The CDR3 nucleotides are TGTGCCAGCAGCAGACAAACCCGTAGCGGGAGGGATTTCCAAGAGACCCAGTACTTC. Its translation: CASSRQTRSGRDFQETQYF.

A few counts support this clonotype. CDR3 loop: CASRGQGTMDTEAFF. As DNA, the CDR3 is TGTGCCAGCAGGGGGCAGGGGACCATGGACACTGAAGCTTTCTTT. The chain is built from TRBV7-2 and TRBJ1-1, with D maybe TRBD1 (6 bases). Trimming left V 6 bases short and J 3 bases short, with 17 bases between. The CDR3 consists of 15 residues. Per the germline V gene, CDR1 is SGHTA and CDR2 is FQGNSA.

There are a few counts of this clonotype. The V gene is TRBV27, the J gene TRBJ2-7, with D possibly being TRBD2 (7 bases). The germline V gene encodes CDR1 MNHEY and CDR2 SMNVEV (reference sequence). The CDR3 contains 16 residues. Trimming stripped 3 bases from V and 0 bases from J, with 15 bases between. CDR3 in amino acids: CASSFRGAQGSYEQYF. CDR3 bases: TGTGCCAGCAGTTTTCGGGGGGCGCAGGGCTCCTACGAGCAGTACTTC.

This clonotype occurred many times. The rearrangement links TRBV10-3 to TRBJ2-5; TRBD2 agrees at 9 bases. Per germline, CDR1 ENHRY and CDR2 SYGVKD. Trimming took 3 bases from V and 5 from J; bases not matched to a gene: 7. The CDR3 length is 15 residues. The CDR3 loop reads CAISDAGGVGETQYF. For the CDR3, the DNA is TGTGCCATCAGTGATGCGGGGGGGGTCGGGGAGACCCAGTACTTC.

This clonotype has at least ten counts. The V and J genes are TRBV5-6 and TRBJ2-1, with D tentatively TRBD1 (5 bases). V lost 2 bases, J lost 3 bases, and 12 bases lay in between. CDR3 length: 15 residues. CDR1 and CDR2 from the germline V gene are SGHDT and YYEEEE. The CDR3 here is CASSFRAGNYNEQFF. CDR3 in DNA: TGTGCCAGCAGCTTCAGGGCAGGGAACTACAATGAGCAGTTCTTC.

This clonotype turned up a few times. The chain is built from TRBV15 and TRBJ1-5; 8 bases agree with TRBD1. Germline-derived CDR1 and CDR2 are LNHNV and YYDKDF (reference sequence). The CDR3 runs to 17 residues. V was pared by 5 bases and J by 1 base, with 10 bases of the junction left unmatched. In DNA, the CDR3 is TGTGCCACCAGCGACGACAGGGGTTCGTTGAGCAATCAGCCCCAGCATTTT. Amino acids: CATSDDRGSLSNQPQHF.

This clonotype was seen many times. Here the CDR3 DNA reads TGTGCCAGCAGCCCGACTGGCGGGGTTTACACAGATACGCAGTATTTT. Translation gives CASSPTGGVYTDTQYF. This rearrangement joins TRBV7-8 to TRBJ2-3, with D possibly TRBD2 on 6 matching bases. The V gene's germline CDR1 is SGHVS and CDR2 FQNEAQ. V was pared by 5 bases and J by 2 bases, with 17 bases between. This CDR3 spans 16 amino acids. The variable domain in full, completed from reference TRBV7-8 and TRBJ2-3, reads GAGVSQSPRYKVAKRGQDVALRCDPISGHVSLFWYQQALGQGPEFLTYFQNEAQLDKSGLPSDRFFAERPEGSVSTLKIQRTQQEDSAVYLCASSPTGGVYTDTQYFGPGTRLTVL.

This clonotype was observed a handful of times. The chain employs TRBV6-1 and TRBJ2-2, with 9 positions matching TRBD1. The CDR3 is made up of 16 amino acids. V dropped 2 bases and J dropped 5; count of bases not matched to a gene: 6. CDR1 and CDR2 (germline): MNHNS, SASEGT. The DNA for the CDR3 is TGTGCCAGCAGTGAACAGGGACAGGGATGGACCGGGGAGCTGTTTTTT. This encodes CASSEQGQGWTGELFF.

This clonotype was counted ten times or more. The CDR3 bases are TGCAGTGCCCCAGGACGTAGCACAGATACGCAGTATTTT. It specifies CSAPGRSTDTQYF. The gene calls are TRBV20-1 and TRBJ2-3, with D uncertain. The CDR3 length is 13 residues. CDR1 and CDR2 (germline): DFQATT, SNEGSKA (reference sequence). Trimming removed 6 bases from V and 0 bases from J, with 10 bases in between.

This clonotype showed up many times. CDR3 protein: CASSLQGSFTDTQYF. The CDR3 nucleotides read TGTGCCAGCAGTTTACAGGGAAGTTTCACAGATACGCAGTATTTT. The chain employs TRBV27 and TRBJ2-3; D may be TRBD1 (5 bases). The CDR3 is made up of 15 amino acids. Germline values: CDR1 MNHEY, CDR2 SMNVEV (reference sequence). V dropped 2 bases and J dropped 2 bases, with 11 bases sitting between them.